This entry features one T cell receptor beta chain sequence. Treatment of the sample: oral pan-JAK inhibitor, 5-10 mg twice daily. Reverse transcribed after extraction, RNA yielded cDNA as the sequencing template. TCRdb's table, derived via immunoSEQ multiplex PCR, lists solely in-frame clones and lacks some. The top ten clones hold roughly 2.8% of a sample with about 210,000 clones, approximately 40% of them seen once. The sample is drawn from a study of CD8+ T cells in alopecia areata. About the study: Each of the treated patients was given oral tofacitinib, 5 to 10 mg twice daily, for moderate-to-severe alopecia areata.

The sequence was collected from a human donor with alopecia areata. Sample: CD4+ T cells sorted from blood, taken around week 37, from a patient treated with tofacitinib.

The CDR3 reads CASSFIAGVDTQYF. CDR3 nucleotide sequence: TGTGCCAGCAGCTTCATAGCGGGAGTGGATACGCAGTATTTT. The chain couples TRBV11-2 to TRBJ2-3, with 9 bases lining up with TRBD2. Germline V gene lookup returns CDR1 SGHAT and CDR2 FQNNGV. The CDR3 is made up of 14 amino acids. The ends lost 3 bases at V and 6 bases at J; junction bases unmatched: 4.